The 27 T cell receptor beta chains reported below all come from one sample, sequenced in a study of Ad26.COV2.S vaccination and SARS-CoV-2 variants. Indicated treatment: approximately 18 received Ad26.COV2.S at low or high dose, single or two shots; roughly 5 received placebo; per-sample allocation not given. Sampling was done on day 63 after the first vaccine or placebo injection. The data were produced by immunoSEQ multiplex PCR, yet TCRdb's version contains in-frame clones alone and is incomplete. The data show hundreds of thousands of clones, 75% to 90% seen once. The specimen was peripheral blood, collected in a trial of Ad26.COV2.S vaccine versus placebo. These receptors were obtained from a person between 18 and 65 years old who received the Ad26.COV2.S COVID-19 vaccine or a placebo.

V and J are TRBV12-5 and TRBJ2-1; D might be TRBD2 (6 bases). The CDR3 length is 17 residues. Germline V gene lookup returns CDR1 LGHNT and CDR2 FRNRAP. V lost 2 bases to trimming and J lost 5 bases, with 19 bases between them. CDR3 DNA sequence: TGTGCTAGTGGTTTGTCCCGTGGGGGACTCCTAAACAATGAGCAGTTCTTC. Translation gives CASGLSRGGLLNNEQFF.

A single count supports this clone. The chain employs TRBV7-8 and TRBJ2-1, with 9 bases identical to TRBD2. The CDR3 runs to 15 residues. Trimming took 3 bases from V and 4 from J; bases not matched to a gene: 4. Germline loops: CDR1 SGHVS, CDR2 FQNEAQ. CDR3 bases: TGTGCCAGCAGCTTCGGGCGGGGGGGGTACAATGAGCAGTTCTTC. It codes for CASSFGRGGYNEQFF.

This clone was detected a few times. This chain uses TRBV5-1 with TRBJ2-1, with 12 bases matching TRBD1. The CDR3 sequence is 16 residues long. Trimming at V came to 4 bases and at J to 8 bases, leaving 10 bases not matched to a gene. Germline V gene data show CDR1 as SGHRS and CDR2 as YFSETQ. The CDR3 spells CASSLTGTGGMDEQFF. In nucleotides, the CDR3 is TGCGCCAGCAGCCTTACCGGGACAGGGGGCATGGATGAGCAGTTCTTC.

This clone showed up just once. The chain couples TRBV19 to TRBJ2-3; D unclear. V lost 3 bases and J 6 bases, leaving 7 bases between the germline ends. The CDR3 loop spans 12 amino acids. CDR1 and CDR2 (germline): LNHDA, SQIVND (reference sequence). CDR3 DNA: TGTGCCAGTAGTATTTTAGGGGATACGCAGTATTTT. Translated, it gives CASSILGDTQYF.

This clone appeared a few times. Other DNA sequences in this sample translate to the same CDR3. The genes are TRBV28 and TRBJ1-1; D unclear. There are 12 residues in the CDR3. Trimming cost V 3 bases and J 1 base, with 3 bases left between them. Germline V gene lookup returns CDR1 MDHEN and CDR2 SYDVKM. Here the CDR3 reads CASSFRNTEAFF. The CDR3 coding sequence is TGTGCCAGCAGTTTTAGGAACACTGAAGCTTTCTTT.

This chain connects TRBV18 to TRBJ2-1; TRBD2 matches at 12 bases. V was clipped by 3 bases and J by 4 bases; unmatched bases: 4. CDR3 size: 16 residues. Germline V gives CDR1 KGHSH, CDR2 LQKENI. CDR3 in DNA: TGTGCCAGCTCACCCCCCGGGACTAGCGGGTACAATGAGCAGTTCTTC. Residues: CASSPPGTSGYNEQFF.

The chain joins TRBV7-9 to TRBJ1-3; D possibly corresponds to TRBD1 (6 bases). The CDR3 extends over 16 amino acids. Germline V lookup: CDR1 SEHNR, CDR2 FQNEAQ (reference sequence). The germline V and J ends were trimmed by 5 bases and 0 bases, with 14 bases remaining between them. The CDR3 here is CASSLRGASSGNTIYF. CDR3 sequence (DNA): TGTGCCAGCAGCCTGCGGGGGGCGAGCTCTGGAAACACCATATATTTT.

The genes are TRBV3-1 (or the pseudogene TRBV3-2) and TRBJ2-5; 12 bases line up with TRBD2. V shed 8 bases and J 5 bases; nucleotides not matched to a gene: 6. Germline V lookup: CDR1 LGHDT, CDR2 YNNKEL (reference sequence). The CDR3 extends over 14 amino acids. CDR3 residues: CASDLAGGLETQYF. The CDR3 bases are TGTGCCAGCGATCTAGCGGGAGGGCTCGAGACCCAGTACTTC.

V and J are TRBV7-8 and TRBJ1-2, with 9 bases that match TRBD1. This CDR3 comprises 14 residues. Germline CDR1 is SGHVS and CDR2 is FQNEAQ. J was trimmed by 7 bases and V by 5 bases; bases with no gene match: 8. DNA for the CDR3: TGTGCCAGCAGCCAACGGGACAGGGAAGTTGGCTACACCTTC. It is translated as CASSQRDREVGYTF.

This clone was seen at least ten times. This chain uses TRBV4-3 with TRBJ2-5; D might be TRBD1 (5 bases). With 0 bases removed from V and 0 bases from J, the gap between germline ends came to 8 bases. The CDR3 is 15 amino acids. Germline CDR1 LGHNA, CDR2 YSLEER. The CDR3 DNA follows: TGCGCCAGCAGCCAAGATGGGGCAAACCAAGAGACCCAGTACTTC. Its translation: CASSQDGANQETQYF.

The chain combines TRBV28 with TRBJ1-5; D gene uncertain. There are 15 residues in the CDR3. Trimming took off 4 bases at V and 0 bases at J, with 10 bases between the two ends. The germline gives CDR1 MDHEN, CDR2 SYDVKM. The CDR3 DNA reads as TGTGCCAGCAGTTCCACTCAGATTAGCAATCAGCCCCAGCATTTT. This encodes CASSSTQISNQPQHF. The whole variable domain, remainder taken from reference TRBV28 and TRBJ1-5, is DVKVTQSSRYLVKRTGEKVFLECVQDMDHENMFWYRQDPGLGLRLIYFSYDVKMKEKGDIPEGYSVSREKKERFSLILESASTNQTSMYLCASSSTQISNQPQHFGDGTRLSIL.

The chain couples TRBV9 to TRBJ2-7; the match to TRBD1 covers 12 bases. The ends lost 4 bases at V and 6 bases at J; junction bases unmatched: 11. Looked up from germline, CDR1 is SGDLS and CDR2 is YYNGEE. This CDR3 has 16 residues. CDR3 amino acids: CASSPRWGQGAGEQYF. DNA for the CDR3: TGTGCCAGCAGCCCCCGGTGGGGACAGGGGGCTGGCGAGCAGTACTTC.

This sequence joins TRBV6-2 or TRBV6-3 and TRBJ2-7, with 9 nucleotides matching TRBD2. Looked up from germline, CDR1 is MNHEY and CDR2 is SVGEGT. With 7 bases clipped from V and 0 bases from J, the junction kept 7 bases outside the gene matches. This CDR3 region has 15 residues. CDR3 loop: CASTPSGGISYEQYF. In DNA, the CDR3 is TGTGCCAGCACCCCCAGCGGGGGGATCTCCTACGAGCAGTACTTC.

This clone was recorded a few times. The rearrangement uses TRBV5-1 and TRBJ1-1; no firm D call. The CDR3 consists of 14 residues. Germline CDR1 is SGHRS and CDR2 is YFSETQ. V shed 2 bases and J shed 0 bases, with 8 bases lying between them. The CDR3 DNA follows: TGCGCCAGCAGCTTAGAGCACTTGAACACTGAAGCTTTCTTT. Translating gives CASSLEHLNTEAFF.

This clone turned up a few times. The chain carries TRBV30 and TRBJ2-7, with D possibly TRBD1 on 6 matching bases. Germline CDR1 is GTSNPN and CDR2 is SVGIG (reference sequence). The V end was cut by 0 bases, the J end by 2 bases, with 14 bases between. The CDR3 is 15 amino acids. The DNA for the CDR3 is TGTGCCTGGAGTGTGGGAACAGGGCTAACCTACGAGCAGTACTTC. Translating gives CAWSVGTGLTYEQYF.

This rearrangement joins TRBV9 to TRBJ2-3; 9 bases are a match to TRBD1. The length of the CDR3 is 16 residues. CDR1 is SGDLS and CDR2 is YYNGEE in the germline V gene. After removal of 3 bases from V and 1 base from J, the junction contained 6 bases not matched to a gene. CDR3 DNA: TGTGCCAGCAGCGGAAGACAGGGGGGGGGCACAGATACGCAGTATTTT. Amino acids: CASSGRQGGGTDTQYF.

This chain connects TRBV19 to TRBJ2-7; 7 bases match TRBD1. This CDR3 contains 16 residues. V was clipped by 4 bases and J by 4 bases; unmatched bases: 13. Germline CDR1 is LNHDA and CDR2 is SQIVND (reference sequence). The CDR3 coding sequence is TGTGCCAGTAGTAGCAGACAGGGCCGGCCTGGGTACGAGCAGTACTTC. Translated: CASSSRQGRPGYEQYF.

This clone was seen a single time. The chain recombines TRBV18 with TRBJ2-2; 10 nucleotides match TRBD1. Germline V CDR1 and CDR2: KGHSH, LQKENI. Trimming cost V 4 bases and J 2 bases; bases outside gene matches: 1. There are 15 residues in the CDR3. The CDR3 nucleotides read TGTGCCAGCTCACGGGACAGGGGAAACACCGGGGAGCTGTTTTTT. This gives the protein CASSRDRGNTGELFF.

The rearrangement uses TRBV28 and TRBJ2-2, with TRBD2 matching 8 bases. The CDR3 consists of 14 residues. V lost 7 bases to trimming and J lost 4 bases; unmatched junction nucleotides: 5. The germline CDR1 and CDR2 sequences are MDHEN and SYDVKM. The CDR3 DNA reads TGTGCCAGCATCAAAGCGGGAGTCACCGGGGAGCTGTTTTTT. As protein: CASIKAGVTGELFF.

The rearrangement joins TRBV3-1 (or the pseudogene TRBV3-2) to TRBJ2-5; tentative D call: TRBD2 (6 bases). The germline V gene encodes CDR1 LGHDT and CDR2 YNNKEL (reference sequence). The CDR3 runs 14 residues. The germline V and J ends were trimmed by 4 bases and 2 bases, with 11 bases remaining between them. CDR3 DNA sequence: TGTGCCAGCAGCCGCCGCGGGGTTCAAGAGACCCAGTACTTC. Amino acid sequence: CASSRRGVQETQYF.

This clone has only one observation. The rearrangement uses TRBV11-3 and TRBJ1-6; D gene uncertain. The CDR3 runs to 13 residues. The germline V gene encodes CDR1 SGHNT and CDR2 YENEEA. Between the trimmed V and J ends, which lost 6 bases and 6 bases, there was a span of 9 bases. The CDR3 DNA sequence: TGTGCCAGCAGTTGGGAACGTAATTCACCCCTCCACTTT. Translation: CASSWERNSPLHF.

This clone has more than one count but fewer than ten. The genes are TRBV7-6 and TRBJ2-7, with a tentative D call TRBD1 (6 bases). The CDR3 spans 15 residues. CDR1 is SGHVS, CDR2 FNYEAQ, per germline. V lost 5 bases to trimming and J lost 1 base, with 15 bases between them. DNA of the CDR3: TGTGCCAGCAGCCCCGAGCAGGGGACATCCTACGAGCAGTACTTC. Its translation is CASSPEQGTSYEQYF.

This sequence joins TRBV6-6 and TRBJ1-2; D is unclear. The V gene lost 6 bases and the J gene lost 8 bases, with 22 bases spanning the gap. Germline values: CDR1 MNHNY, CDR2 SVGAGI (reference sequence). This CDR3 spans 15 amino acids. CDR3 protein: CASSNMVLEGGGYTF. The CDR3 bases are TGTGCCAGCAGCAATATGGTCCTGGAGGGCGGAGGCTACACCTTC.

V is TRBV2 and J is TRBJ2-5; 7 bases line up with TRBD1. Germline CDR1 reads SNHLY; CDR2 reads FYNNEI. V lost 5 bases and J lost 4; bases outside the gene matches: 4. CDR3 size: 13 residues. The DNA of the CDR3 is TGTGCCAGCAGTAAGGACAGGCCAGAGACCCAGTACTTC. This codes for CASSKDRPETQYF.

This chain's CDR3 is CASSERDGLAGDEQYF. The CDR3 DNA follows: TGCGCCAGCAGTGAGAGGGACGGACTAGCGGGAGACGAGCAGTACTTC. The J gene is TRBJ2-7, the V gene TRBV10-2; 13 bases agree with TRBD2. V lost 2 bases and J lost 5; bases outside the gene matches: 6. CDR3 length equals 16 residues. Germline lookup yields CDR1 WSHSY and CDR2 SAAADI.

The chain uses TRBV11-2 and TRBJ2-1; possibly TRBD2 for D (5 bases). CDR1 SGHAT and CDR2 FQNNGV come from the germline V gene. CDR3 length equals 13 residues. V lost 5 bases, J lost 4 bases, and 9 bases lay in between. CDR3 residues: CASSRGLYNEQFF. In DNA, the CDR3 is TGTGCCAGCAGCAGAGGACTGTACAATGAGCAGTTCTTC.

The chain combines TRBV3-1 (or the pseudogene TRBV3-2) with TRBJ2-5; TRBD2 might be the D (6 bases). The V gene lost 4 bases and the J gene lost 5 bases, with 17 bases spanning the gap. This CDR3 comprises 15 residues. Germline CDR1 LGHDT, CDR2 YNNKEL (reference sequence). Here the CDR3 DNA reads TGTGCCAGCAGCCCAAACTTCGGGGGTGGGGAGACCCAGTACTTC. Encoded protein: CASSPNFGGGETQYF.